This T cell receptor (beta chain) was sequenced during a study of T cells in lung cancer brain metastases listed by TCRdb under 2018. In terms of the full investigation: Of the approximately 22 patients, 15 to 17 had a history of tobacco use, with a median of around 41 pack-years. Of the roughly 21 patients, roughly 17 received no interval therapy between resection of the primary and resection of the metastasis. In this study, the TCR beta CDR3 repertoires of fully resected primary non-small cell lung cancers were compared with those of paired brain metastases. The cohort included roughly 20 patients who provided some 40 specimens, with each patient contributing one primary lung lesion and one brain metastasis. The median interval between acquisition of the primary specimen and acquisition of the brain metastasis specimen was 348 days. Of the patients, some 11 were female and 8 or 9 were male, and their median age at first diagnosis was 45 to 65 years. DNA integrity number averaged about 4 in both primary and metastatic specimens, with no significant difference between sites.

As to this clone: Its recognized antigen is unknown. Mismatch with germline at one junction end may stem from a read error.

Study-wide conclusions, independent of this receptor: DNA fragmentation in the FFPE samples may have kept the complete infiltrating T cell repertoire from being retrieved. In brain metastases, the ten most abundant clones accounted for a significantly larger fraction of the repertoire than in primaries, a finding that suggests clonal expansion. Compared with their paired primaries, brain metastases had significantly fewer unique productive clones (median about 1,500 versus 4,500). Most clones were specific to a single lesion, and paired lesions overlapped only to a limited degree (mean Morisita index around 0.25). It was not possible to control for the effects of preoperative corticosteroids on T cell infiltration in brain metastases.

The CDR3 covers 11 residues, taking in both the cysteine and the phenylalanine. Solely the CDR3 DNA is kept, with 33 bases framed from the first base. The germline V gene (reference sequence) specifies SGHNT as CDR1 and YYREEE as CDR2. Patients underwent resection for synchronous oligometastatic disease or delayed recurrence of a solitary brain metastasis. Patients with a history of multiple malignancies were excluded so that cancers other than NSCLC would not be included. Using marked H&E slides as a guide, tumor areas were macrodissected from roughly 5 unstained roughly 9.3 um sections that had been deparaffinized. Every specimen was formalin-fixed and paraffin-embedded (FFPE). The AllPrep DNA/RNA FFPE Kit was used for extraction of genomic DNA. Each sample received between roughly 2.24 and 5.5 ug of genomic DNA as input, and paired samples received equal DNA input. TCR beta libraries were constructed with the immunoSEQ hsTCRbeta Kit, with multiplexed V and J gene primers used across two PCR steps. Pooled libraries, together with positive and negative controls, were sequenced on an Illumina MiSeq with a 100-cycle paired-end protocol. The paper's data handling went like this. Raw data were processed by the immunoSEQ vendor into normalized, annotated TCR beta repertoire reports. Richness was defined as unique clones by nucleotide sequence, with iChao1 and Efron-Thisted estimators extrapolating total richness. Paired lesions were characterized and compared using Pielou's evenness, Simpson's index, top-ten clone proportional abundance, and the Morisita overlap index. Held by TCRdb, this immuneACCESS table contains in-frame sequences only and omits some clones. Under half of the omission traces to an unresolved V gene where checked; the cause of the rest is unknown. V and J calls and clone size follow that table, whereas D and trimming were derived from the DNA. In this sample the table shows a few thousand clones, about 88% of which occur a single time. About 5.7% of the sample is held by the ten biggest clonotypes.

Sequencing used tumor tissue from the primary lung tumor. Read against the paper, the sample's cell subset or site label means: primary lung cancer lesion. The TCR was taken from a woman aged 45-60 years with non-small cell lung cancer. Recombination linked TRBV5-4 to TRBJ1-2; 8 bases in between match TRBD1. CDR3 region: CASSLGQGFLF. The DNA sequence reads TGTGCCAGCAGCTTAGGACAGGGATTTCTCTTC.